Shown below are 6 T cell receptor beta chains from a single sample sequenced in a study of T cells in Graves' hyperthyroidism and ophthalmopathy. Amplified TCR beta CDR3 regions derived from RNA transcripts. Researchers ran a first-round RT-PCR on the TCR CDR3 using the HTBI primer set. TCRdb ran MiXCR on the multiplex PCR reads and lists one entry per CDR3 protein. The sample records about 570,000 distinct CDR3 sequences, 14% being singletons. Sequenced input: blood. These receptors all come from a woman aged 35 to 49 with Graves' hyperthyroidism.

This clonotype was counted between two and nine times. V usage is TRBV5-1 and J usage is TRBJ2-5, with TRBD2 identical over 8 bases. J was trimmed by 3 bases and V by 6 bases; bases with no gene match: 10. The CDR3 spans 15 residues. Germline-derived CDR1 and CDR2 are SGHRS and YFSETQ. CDR3: CASTTNSGTEETQYF. The CDR3 DNA reads TGCGCCAGCACCACCAATAGCGGGACGGAAGAGACCCAGTACTTC.

Only a few counts were recorded for this clonotype. The rearrangement uses TRBV19 and TRBJ1-5; D is perhaps TRBD1 (5 bases). CDR3 length: 16 residues. The germline gives CDR1 LNHDA, CDR2 SQIVND (reference sequence). Trimming cost V 4 bases and J 2 bases, with 15 bases left between them. CDR3 DNA sequence: TGTGCCAGTAGTACCGGCAGGGTAACGGGCAATCAGCCCCAGCATTTT. Translation gives CASSTGRVTGNQPQHF. The entire variable domain, with the rest obtained from reference TRBV19 and TRBJ1-5, is as follows: DGGITQSPKYLFRKEGQNVTLSCEQNLNHDAMYWYRQDPGQGLRLIYYSQIVNDFQKGDIAEGYSVSREKKESFPLTVTSAQKNPTAFYLCASSTGRVTGNQPQHFGDGTRLSIL.

This clonotype has a handful of counts. The chain carries TRBV15 and TRBJ2-5, with TRBD1 matching 7 bases. Per the germline V gene, CDR1 is LNHNV and CDR2 is YYDKDF (reference sequence). With 4 bases clipped from V and 5 bases from J, the junction kept 7 bases outside the gene matches. The CDR3 extends over 14 amino acids. The CDR3 reads CATSTTGQTETQYF. The CDR3 DNA reads TGTGCCACCAGCACTACGGGACAGACGGAGACCCAGTACTTC.

This clonotype was observed at least ten times. The chain links TRBV7-9 to TRBJ2-5, with 8 positions matching TRBD1. This CDR3 is 12 amino acids long. The germline V gene encodes CDR1 SEHNR and CDR2 FQNEAQ (reference sequence). After removal of 9 bases from V and 4 bases from J, the junction contained 4 bases not matched to a gene. The CDR3 reads CASGQGGETQYF. DNA for the CDR3: TGTGCCAGTGGACAGGGTGGAGAGACCCAGTACTTC.

In this sample, this clonotype turned up many times. This chain uses TRBV20-1 with TRBJ2-7, with 15 bases matching TRBD2. The CDR3 length is 17 residues. Germline assignment: CDR1 DFQATT and CDR2 SNEGSKA (reference sequence). After removal of 0 bases from V and 7 bases from J, the junction contained 10 bases not matched to a gene. The CDR3 spells CSARDGGLAGGTGEQYF. In DNA, the CDR3 is TGCAGTGCTAGAGATGGAGGACTAGCGGGAGGGACGGGGGAGCAGTACTTC.

In its sample, this clonotype was seen many times. V is TRBV7-2 and J is TRBJ2-1; D possibly corresponds to TRBD2 (5 bases). Between the trimmed V and J ends, which lost 5 bases and 4 bases, there was a span of 15 bases. The germline CDR1 and CDR2 sequences are SGHTA and FQGNSA. The CDR3 loop spans 15 amino acids. CDR3 region: CASSKPGLIYNEQFF. CDR3 sequence (DNA): TGTGCCAGCAGCAAACCCGGACTTATATACAATGAGCAGTTCTTC.